Listed below are T cell receptor beta chains from one sample, sequenced in a study of cytomegalovirus exposure and HLA in healthy donors. Clones were sequenced by immunoSEQ multiplex PCR, and TCRdb holds only the in-frame ones, with some missing. Among about 170,000 clones listed, approximately 75% were seen once. The source material was PBMCs. These receptors came from a girl aged 5-17 years in good health and CMV-seronegative. The CDR3 runs from the conserved cysteine through the conserved F or W. D genes are given only for firm matches. Not every row has a clone size; where given, it reads once, few, many or a size class.

-	TRBV5-4	TRBJ1-2	15	TRBD1	CASRPGQLGRYGYTF	TGTGCCAGCAGACCGGGACAGTTGGGCCGGTATGGCTACACCTTC
-	TRBV7-3	TRBJ1-1	18	TRBD1	CASSDSTGGFSMNTEAFF	TGTGCCAGCAGCGATTCGACAGGGGGTTTCTCCATGAACACTGAAGCTTTCTTT
-	TRBV10-3	TRBJ2-3	18	TRBD2	CAISPWDPSGGAVDTQYF	TGTGCCATCAGCCCATGGGATCCTAGCGGGGGGGCGGTGGATACGCAGTATTTT
-	TRBV19	TRBJ1-4	15	-	CASSISKTTNEKLFF	TGTGCCAGTAGTATAAGCAAGACAACTAATGAAAAACTGTTTTTT
-	TRBV7-3	TRBJ2-6	18	-	CASSLIVFWYSGANVLTF	TGTGCCAGCAGCTTAATAGTCTTTTGGTACTCTGGGGCCAACGTCCTGACTTTC
-	TRBV15	TRBJ1-5	15	TRBD1	CATSRTGSRDQPQHF	TGTGCCACCAGCAGGACAGGGTCTCGGGATCAGCCCCAGCATTTT
few	TRBV10-3	TRBJ2-5	14	TRBD2	CAIGSGGGQETQYF	TGTGCCATCGGAAGCGGGGGGGGCCAAGAGACCCAGTACTTC
-	TRBV4-1	TRBJ2-7	16	TRBD2	CASSRLAGTSSYEQYF	TGCGCCAGCAGCCGCCTCGCCGGGACTAGCTCCTACGAGCAGTACTTC
-	TRBV7-6	TRBJ1-1	12	-	CASRGGATEAFF	TGTGCCAGCAGAGGAGGTGCCACTGAAGCTTTCTTT
-	TRBV4-1	TRBJ1-4	17	TRBD1	CASSQDSPDRFNEKLFF	TGCGCCAGCAGCCAAGATTCCCCGGACAGGTTTAATGAAAAACTGTTTTTT
-	TRBV5-1	TRBJ1-4	15	-	CASSATVLSSEKLFF	TGCGCCAGCAGCGCGACAGTCCTAAGCAGTGAAAAACTGTTTTTT
-	TRBV30	TRBJ1-1	12	-	CAWIKDRNEAFF	TGTGCCTGGATTAAAGACAGGAACGAAGCTTTCTTT
-	TRBV19	TRBJ1-2	14	-	CASRDSGPNYGYTF	TGTGCCAGTAGGGACAGCGGCCCTAACTATGGCTACACCTTC
-	TRBV19	TRBJ1-2	13	-	CASSPDRFYGYTF	TGTGCCAGTAGTCCAGACAGGTTCTATGGCTACACCTTC
-	TRBV10-1	TRBJ2-2	12	-	CASSKQTGELFF	TGCGCCAGCAGTAAACAGACCGGGGAGCTGTTTTTT
-	TRBV4-1	TRBJ1-1	19	-	CASSQEGASLRLGNTEAFF	TGCGCCAGCAGCCAAGAGGGCGCGAGTCTTCGGCTGGGGAACACTGAAGCTTTCTTT
-	TRBV7-3	TRBJ2-7	14	TRBD2	CASSLGTTPYEQYF	TGTGCCAGCAGCTTAGGGACTACACCCTACGAGCAGTACTTC
-	TRBV18	TRBJ2-4	15	TRBD1	CARSPGTGAKNIQYF	TGTGCCCGCTCACCCGGGACAGGAGCCAAAAACATTCAGTACTTC
-	TRBV7-7	TRBJ2-5	13	-	CASSEDSPGTRYF	TGTGCTAGCAGCGAGGACAGCCCCGGGACCCGGTACTTC
-	TRBV29-1	TRBJ1-2	13	-	CSVEMGDNNGYTF	TGCAGCGTTGAGATGGGGGACAATAATGGCTACACCTTC